The following is a TCR beta chain sequence with its context. The read ends 3 residues early relative to the CDR3; the germline J gene fills the gap. Trimming left V 0 bases short and J 4 bases short, with 14 bases between. CDR3 length: 16 amino acids. CDR1 and CDR2 (germline): SGHRS, YFSETQ. These data belong to a study of T cells in women clearing cervical HPV infection. Assay used: immunoSEQ multiplex PCR; TCRdb lists only in-frame clones, some missing. The repertoire table contains tens of thousands of clones. The chain combines TRBV5-1 with TRBJ2-1; no definite D call. The receptor was derived from a woman aged 18 to 75 with a cervical HPV16 infection that either progressed to CIN3+ or cleared (not recorded which). The sequencing input was blood buffy coat. The CDR3 loop reads CASSLAPTKQYNEQFF. The DNA read from the CDR3 is TGCGCCAGCAGCTTGGCACCCACGAAACAGTACAATGAG. Full variable domain (outside the CDR3, taken from reference TRBV5-1 and TRBJ2-1): KAGVTQTPRYLIKTRGQQVTLSCSPISGHRSVSWYQQTPGQGLQFLFEYFSETQRNKGNFPGRFSGRQFSNSRSEMNVSTLELGDSALYLCASSLAPTKQYNEQFFGPGTRLTVL.